This record looks at one T cell receptor (beta chain) sequence and its context. In the study's own analysis: Amplification with reference gene primers provided the estimates of nucleated cell counts. Method: immunoSEQ multiplex PCR; TCRdb's copy keeps in-frame clones and lacks some. The D gene and trimming were derived from the DNA, and the V and J assignments and clone size from that table. The profile shows under 300,000 clones, 80% to 90% of them singletons. This record belongs to a study of blood T cell repertoires in COVID-19. As for the study in general: Spain, Italy and the United States supplied samples that represented acute and convalescent COVID-19. In each case, the material was cDNA or gDNA derived from T cells, B-cell-depleted T cells, or PBMCs.

The V end was cut by 8 bases, the J end by 5 bases, with 13 bases between. The germline V gene encodes CDR1 MNHEY and CDR2 SMNVEV (reference sequence). This CDR3 has 12 amino acids. The sequenced material came from peripheral blood. The source is a man aged 50 to 60 with acute or convalescent COVID-19. The chain has TRBV27 and TRBJ2-7, with a tentative D call TRBD1 (6 bases). CDR3 nucleotides: TGTGCCAGCGGACAGTTACTGGACGAGCAGTACTTC. Amino acid sequence: CASGQLLDEQYF.